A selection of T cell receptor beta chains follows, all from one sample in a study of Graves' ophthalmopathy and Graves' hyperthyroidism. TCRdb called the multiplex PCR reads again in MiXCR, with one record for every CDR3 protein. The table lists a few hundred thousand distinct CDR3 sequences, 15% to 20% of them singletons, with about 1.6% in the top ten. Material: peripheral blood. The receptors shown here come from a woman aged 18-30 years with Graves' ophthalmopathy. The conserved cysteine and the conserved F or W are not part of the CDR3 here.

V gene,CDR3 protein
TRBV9,ASSPHLGGNTEAF
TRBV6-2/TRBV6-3,ASSTNPGLAGGPSETQY
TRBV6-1,ASRPRGQGWNQPQH
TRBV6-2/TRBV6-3,ASARVRYEQY
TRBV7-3,ASSFTGSVTDTQY
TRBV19,ASRTSGTSGYEQY
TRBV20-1,RGGQGGGYEQY
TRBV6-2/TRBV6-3,ASSYSSAPRTSEGETQY
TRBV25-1,ASSESRGVGTEAF
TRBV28,ASSLANRGRAEQY
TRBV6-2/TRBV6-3,ASNDTGELF
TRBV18,ASSPDTGGWIANEKLF
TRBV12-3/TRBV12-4,ASSLGLAESYEQY
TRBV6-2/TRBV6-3,ASGFVFAQY
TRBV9,ASSVAPAPGRSYEQY
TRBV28,ASSTLAGDTGELF
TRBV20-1,SASPRATEAF
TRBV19,ASSGGRDRGPLAKNIQY
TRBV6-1,ASIPQTNTGELF
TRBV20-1,SARDPSRVNEQY
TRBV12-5,ASGLGVDYGYT
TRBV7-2,ASSFSGTQEQY
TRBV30,AWIRGVNTEAF
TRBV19,ASRKLTEATEAF
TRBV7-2,ASSNHYRESLH
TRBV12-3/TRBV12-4,ASSSSQGFYEQY
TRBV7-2,ASSPEYPLSGEQY
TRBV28,ASSFPSNQPQH
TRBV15,ATSSRGPSGYEQY
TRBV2,ASSEDGDRRTYEQY
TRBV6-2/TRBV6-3,ASSLRQVLGPDTQY
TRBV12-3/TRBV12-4,ASTEGDQPQH
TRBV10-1,ASSESGSSYEQY
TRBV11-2,ASSLYQGPGNTIY
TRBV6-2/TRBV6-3,ASSGGGNTEAF
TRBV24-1,ATSEGDRVRTEAF
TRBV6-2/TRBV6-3,ASAEWRGQGNNQPQH
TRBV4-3,ASSQDLGASVGGYT
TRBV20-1,SAWDSMNTEAF
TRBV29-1,SGRQTNTGELF
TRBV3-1,ASSNIRGTEAF